This entry is about one T cell receptor beta chain. Its target is not known. The data were obtained in a study of cytomegalovirus exposure and HLA in healthy donors. Overall study findings and caveats: One cluster of highly shared sequence variants probably arose as a sequencing artifact. In a later analysis, CMV-associated beta chains were mostly HLA-associated, it appeared.

Germline-derived CDR1 and CDR2 are SGHAT and FQNNGV. V lost 5 bases and J lost 3, with 20 bases in between. The CDR3 extends over 16 amino acids. 13 Jbeta primers and 60 Vbeta primers were used for the PCR. This table comes from immunoSEQ multiplex PCR, and its TCRdb copy is limited to in-frame clones, with some not included. This table holds over 100,000 clones, 75% to 85% found once. The sequence came from a woman aged 50 to 65 in good health and CMV-seropositive. The chain employs TRBV11-2 and TRBJ2-7, with a tentative D call TRBD2 (6 bases). Sequenced material: PBMCs. The CDR3 region is CASSPINRVGGYEQYF. The CDR3, as DNA: TGTGCCAGCAGCCCCATCAATAGGGTGGGGGGCTACGAGCAGTACTTC. The entire variable domain, with the rest obtained from reference TRBV11-2 and TRBJ2-7, is as follows: EAGVAQSPRYKIIEKRQSVAFWCNPISGHATLYWYQQILGQGPKLLIQFQNNGVVDDSQLPKDRFSAERLKGVDSTLKIQPAKLEDSAVYLCASSPINRVGGYEQYFGPGTRLTVT.